What follows describes a single T cell receptor beta chain. The entry originates in a study of blood T cell repertoires in COVID-19. Trimming removed 2 bases from V and 0 bases from J; junction bases left unmatched: 7. Germline V CDR1 and CDR2: MNHEY, SVGEGT. The CDR3 sequence is 16 residues long. In the original analysis: Amplified reference gene primers provided the basis for estimating nucleated cell counts. Assay used: immunoSEQ multiplex PCR; TCRdb lists only in-frame clones, some missing. V and J calls and clone size come straight from that table; D and trimming were deduced from the DNA. The repertoire holds roughly 300,000 clones, with around 87% as singletons.

The sequence came from a woman aged 45-65 years who had recovered from COVID-19. The sample comprised peripheral blood. This chain links TRBV6-2 or TRBV6-3 with TRBJ2-7; 7 nucleotides match TRBD1. The CDR3 nucleotides are TGTGCCAGCAGTTACCAGGACAGGAGGAGCTCCTACGAGCAGTACTTC. It codes for CASSYQDRRSSYEQYF.